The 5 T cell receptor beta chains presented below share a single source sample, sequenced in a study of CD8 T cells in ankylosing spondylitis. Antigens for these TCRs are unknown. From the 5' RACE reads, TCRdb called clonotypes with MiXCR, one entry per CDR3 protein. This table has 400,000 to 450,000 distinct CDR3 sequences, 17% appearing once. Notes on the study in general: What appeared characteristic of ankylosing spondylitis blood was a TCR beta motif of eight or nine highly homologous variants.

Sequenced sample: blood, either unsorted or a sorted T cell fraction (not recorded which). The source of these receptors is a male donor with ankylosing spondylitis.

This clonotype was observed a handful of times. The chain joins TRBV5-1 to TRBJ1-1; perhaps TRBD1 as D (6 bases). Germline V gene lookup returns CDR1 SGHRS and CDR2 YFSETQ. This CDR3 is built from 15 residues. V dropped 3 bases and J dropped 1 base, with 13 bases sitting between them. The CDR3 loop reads CASSWDSQGNTEAFF. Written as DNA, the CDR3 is TGCGCCAGCAGCTGGGACTCACAGGGGAACACTGAAGCTTTCTTT.

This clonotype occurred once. Here the CDR3 reads CASRGWGGYEQYF. The CDR3 bases are TGTGCCAGCAGGGGGTGGGGCGGCTACGAGCAGTACTTC. V is TRBV2 and J is TRBJ2-7; D is perhaps TRBD1 (5 bases). The CDR3 loop spans 13 amino acids. Germline lookup yields CDR1 SNHLY and CDR2 FYNNEI. The V gene lost 6 bases and the J gene lost 3 bases, with 12 bases spanning the gap.

The CDR3 is CASSQGQGPNYGYTF. The CDR3 DNA is TGCGCCAGCAGCCAGGGACAGGGGCCTAACTATGGCTACACCTTC. The chain couples TRBV4-1 to TRBJ1-2; 10 bases are shared with TRBD1. The CDR3 is made up of 15 amino acids. V was clipped by 3 bases and J by 0 bases; unmatched bases: 1. Germline lookup yields CDR1 MGHRA and CDR2 YSYEKL.

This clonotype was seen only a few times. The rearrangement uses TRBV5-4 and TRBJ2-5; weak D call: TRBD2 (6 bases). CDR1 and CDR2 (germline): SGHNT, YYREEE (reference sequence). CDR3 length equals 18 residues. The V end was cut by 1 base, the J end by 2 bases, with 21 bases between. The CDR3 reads CASSLLDYLGQEQETQYF. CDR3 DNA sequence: TGTGCCAGCAGCTTGTTGGACTACCTAGGCCAAGAACAAGAGACCCAGTACTTC.

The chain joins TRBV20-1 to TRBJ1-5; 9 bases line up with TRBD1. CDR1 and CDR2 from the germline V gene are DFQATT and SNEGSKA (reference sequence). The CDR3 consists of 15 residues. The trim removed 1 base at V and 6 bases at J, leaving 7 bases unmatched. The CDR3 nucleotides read TGCAGTGCTAGAGTTCTGGGACAGGGACCTCAGCCCCAGCATTTT. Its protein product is CSARVLGQGPQPQHF.